The entry below describes one T cell receptor beta chain. With random hexamers, reverse transcription was performed on roughly 0.5 to 1 ug of RNA. TCR beta CDR3 was amplified by immunoSEQ covering 54 Vbeta and 13 Jbeta. Using its own MiXCR run on the immunoSEQ multiplex PCR reads, TCRdb lists one record per CDR3 protein. There are 200,000 or so distinct CDR3 sequences in the sample; around 96% occur only once, and 0.093% lies in the top ten. Blood CD8+ and CD4+ T cells underwent high-throughput TCR beta sequencing. The record originates from a study of CD8 T cells in Susac syndrome. The CDR3 runs 14 residues. Germline V gene sequence: CDR1 MDHEN, CDR2 SYDVKM. Trimming stripped 2 bases from V and 0 bases from J, with 7 bases between.

This chain uses TRBV28 with TRBJ1-1; possible D gene TRBD1, 5 bases. Sequenced material: CD4+ T cells from PBMCs. This TCR derives from a human donor with multiple sclerosis. The CDR3 spells CASSLGGMNTEAFF. CDR3 bases: TGTGCCAGCAGTTTAGGGGGGATGAACACTGAAGCTTTCTTT.